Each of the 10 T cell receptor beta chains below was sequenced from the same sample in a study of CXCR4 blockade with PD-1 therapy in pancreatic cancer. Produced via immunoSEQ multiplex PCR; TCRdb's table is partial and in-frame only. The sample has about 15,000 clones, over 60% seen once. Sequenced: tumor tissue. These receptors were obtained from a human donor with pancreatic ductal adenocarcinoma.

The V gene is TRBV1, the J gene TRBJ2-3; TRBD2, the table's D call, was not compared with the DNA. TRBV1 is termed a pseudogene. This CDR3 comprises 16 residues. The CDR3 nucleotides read TGCGCCAGCAGCCAAGAAATCGGGAGCTCCACAGATACGCAGTATTTT. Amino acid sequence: CASSQEIGSSTDTQYF.

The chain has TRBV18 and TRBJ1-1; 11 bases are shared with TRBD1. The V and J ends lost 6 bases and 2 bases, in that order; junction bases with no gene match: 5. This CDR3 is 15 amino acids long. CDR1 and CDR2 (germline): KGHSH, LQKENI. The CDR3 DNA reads TGTGCCAGCTCGCCCGGGACAGGGGGTAACACTGAAGCTTTCTTT. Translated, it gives CASSPGTGGNTEAFF.

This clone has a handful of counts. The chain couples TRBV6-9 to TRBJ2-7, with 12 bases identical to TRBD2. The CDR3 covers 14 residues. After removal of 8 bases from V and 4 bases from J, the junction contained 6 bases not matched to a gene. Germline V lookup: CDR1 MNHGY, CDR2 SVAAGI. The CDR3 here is CASHEGTSGYEQYF. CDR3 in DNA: TGTGCCAGCCATGAGGGGACTAGCGGGTACGAGCAGTACTTC.

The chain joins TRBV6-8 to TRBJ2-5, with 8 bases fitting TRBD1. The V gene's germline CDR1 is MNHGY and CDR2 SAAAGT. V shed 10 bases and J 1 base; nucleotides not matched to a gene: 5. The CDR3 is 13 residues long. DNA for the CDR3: TGTGCCATCAGGACAGGGCTCCAAGAGACCCAGTACTTC. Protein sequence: CAIRTGLQETQYF.

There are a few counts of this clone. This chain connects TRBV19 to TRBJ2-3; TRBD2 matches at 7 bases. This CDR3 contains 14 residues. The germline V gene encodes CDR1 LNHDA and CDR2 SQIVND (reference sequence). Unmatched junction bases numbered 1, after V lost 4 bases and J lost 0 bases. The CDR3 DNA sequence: TGTGCCAGTAGTAATAGCGGGAGCACAGATACGCAGTATTTT. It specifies CASSNSGSTDTQYF.

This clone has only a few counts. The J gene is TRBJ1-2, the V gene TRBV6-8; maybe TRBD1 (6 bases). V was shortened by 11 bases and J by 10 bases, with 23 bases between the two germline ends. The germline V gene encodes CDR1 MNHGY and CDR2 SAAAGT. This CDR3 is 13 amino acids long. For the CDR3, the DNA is TGTGCCGGTTCACAGGGCCTAATGTTGTACTACACCTTC. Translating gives CAGSQGLMLYYTF.

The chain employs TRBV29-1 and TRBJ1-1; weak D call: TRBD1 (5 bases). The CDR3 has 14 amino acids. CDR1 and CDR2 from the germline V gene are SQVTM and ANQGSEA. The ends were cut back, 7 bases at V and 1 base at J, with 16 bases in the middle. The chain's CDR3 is CSGVGGRGNTEAFF. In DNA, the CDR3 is TGCAGCGGTGTAGGAGGGAGGGGGAACACTGAAGCTTTCTTT.

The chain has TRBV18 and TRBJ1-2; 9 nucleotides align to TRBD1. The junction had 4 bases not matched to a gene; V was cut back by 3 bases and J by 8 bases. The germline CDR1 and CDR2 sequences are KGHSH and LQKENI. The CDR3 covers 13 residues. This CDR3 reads CASSPRDREGYTF. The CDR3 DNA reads TGTGCCAGCTCACCTAGGGACAGGGAAGGCTACACCTTC.

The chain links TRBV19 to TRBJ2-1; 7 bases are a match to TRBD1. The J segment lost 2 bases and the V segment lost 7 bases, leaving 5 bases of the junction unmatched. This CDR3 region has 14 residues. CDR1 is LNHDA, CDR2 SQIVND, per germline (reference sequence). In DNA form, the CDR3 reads TGTGCCAGTAAGGTAGGGGGCGCCTACAATGAGCAGTTCTTC. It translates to CASKVGGAYNEQFF.

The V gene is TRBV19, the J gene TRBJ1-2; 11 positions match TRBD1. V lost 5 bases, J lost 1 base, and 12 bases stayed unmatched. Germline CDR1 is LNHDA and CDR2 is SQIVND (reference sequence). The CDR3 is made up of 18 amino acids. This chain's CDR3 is CASSLTAGQGVINYGYTF. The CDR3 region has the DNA TGTGCCAGTAGTCTGACCGCGGGACAGGGGGTTATTAACTATGGCTACACCTTC. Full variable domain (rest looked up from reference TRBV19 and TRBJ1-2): DGGITQSPKYLFRKEGQNVTLSCEQNLNHDAMYWYRQDPGQGLRLIYYSQIVNDFQKGDIAEGYSVSREKKESFPLTVTSAQKNPTAFYLCASSLTAGQGVINYGYTFGSGTRLTVV.